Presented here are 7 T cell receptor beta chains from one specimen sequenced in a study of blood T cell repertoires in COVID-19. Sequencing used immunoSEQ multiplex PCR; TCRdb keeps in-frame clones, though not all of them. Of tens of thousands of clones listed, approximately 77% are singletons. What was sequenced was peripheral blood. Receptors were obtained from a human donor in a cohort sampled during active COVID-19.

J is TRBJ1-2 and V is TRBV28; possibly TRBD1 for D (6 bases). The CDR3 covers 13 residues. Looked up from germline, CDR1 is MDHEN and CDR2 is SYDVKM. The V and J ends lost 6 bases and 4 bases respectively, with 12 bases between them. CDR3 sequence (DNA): TGTGCCAGCAGACCCGGGACATTCTATGGCTACACCTTC. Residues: CASRPGTFYGYTF.

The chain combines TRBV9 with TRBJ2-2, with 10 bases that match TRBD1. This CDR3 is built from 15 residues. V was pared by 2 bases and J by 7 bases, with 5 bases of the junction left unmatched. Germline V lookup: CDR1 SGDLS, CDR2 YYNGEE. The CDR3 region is CASSVDRGYSGELFF. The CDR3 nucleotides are TGTGCCAGCAGCGTGGACAGGGGGTATAGCGGGGAGCTGTTTTTT.

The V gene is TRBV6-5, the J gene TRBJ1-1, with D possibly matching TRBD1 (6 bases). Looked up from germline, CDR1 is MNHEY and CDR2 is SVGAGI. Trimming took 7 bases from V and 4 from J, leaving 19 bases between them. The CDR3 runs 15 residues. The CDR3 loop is CASIDRERGTTEAFF. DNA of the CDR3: TGTGCCAGCATCGATCGGGAAAGGGGGACCACTGAAGCTTTCTTT.

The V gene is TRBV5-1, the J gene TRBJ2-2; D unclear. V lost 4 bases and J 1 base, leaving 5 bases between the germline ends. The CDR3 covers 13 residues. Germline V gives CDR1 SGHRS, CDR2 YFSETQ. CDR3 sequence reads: CASSQRNTGELFF. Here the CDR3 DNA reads TGCGCCAGCAGCCAGCGGAACACCGGGGAGCTGTTTTTT.

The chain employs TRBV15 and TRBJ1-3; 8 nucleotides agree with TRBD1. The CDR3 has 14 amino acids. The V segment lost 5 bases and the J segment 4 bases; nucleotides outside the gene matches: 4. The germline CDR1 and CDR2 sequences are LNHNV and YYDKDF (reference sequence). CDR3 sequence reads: CATSPRQGGNTIYF. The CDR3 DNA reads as TGTGCCACCAGCCCCCGACAGGGGGGAAACACCATATATTTT.

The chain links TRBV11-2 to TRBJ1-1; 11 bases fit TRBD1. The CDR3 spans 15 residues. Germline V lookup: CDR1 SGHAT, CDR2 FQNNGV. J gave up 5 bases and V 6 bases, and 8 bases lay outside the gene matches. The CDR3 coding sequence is TGTGCCAGCAGTCAAGGACAGGGGGCGCGGACTGAAGCTTTCTTT. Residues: CASSQGQGARTEAFF.

The CDR3 DNA reads TGTGCCAGCTCCCCGGGGGGCAACTCTGGGGCCAACGTCCTGACTTTC. Translated: CASSPGGNSGANVLTF. V usage is TRBV18 and J usage is TRBJ2-6; TRBD2 might be the D (7 bases). Trimming took 6 bases from V and 0 from J, leaving 12 bases between them. The germline V gene encodes CDR1 KGHSH and CDR2 LQKENI. This CDR3 has 16 amino acids.